Presented here are 24 T cell receptor beta chains from one specimen sequenced in a study of shared clonotypes between healthy human individuals. The assay was immunoSEQ multiplex PCR, and TCRdb's table has in-frame clones only and misses some. The table includes approximately 1.5 million clones, about 98.5% detected once. The sample was naive CD4+ T cells sorted from blood. The sample's subset: CD45RA+ positively selected. The source is a man younger than 45 in good health.

This chain links TRBV15 with TRBJ1-5; no clear D. V was shortened by 0 bases and J by 7 bases, with 4 bases between the two germline ends. The CDR3 sequence is 12 residues long. Germline values: CDR1 LNHNV, CDR2 YYDKDF (reference sequence). CDR3 region: CATSRDQQPQHF. DNA of the CDR3: TGTGCCACCAGCAGAGATCAGCAGCCCCAGCATTTT.

The CDR3 loop is CATSLWPGQGDNEQFF. CDR3 coding DNA: TGTGCCACCAGTTTATGGCCGGGACAGGGGGACAATGAGCAGTTCTTC. The V call is TRBV15, the J call TRBJ2-1, with 11 bases that match TRBD1. V lost 6 bases and J lost 5; bases outside the gene matches: 9. Germline V gene lookup returns CDR1 LNHNV and CDR2 YYDKDF (reference sequence). The CDR3 runs 16 residues.

The J gene is TRBJ2-7, the V gene TRBV7-9, with D possibly TRBD1 on 5 matching bases. Between the trimmed V and J ends, which lost 8 bases and 4 bases, there was a span of 15 bases. The length of the CDR3 is 13 residues. CDR1 and CDR2 from the germline V gene are SEHNR and FQNEAQ (reference sequence). The CDR3 is CASSKGVRYEQYF. For the CDR3, the DNA is TGTGCCAGCTCAAAAGGGGTTAGATACGAGCAGTACTTC.

A note on this clone: This sample includes further DNA sequences coding for the same CDR3. This rearrangement joins TRBV11-2 to TRBJ2-5; weak D call: TRBD2 (6 bases). Trimming cost V 5 bases and J 5 bases, with 9 bases left between them. The germline gives CDR1 SGHAT, CDR2 FQNNGV. The CDR3 runs 12 residues. The chain's CDR3 is CASSPRGETQYF. The DNA for the CDR3 is TGTGCCAGCAGCCCACGGGGGGAGACCCAGTACTTC.

V and J are TRBV10-3 and TRBJ2-7, with 9 nucleotides matching TRBD1. V gave up 6 bases and J gave up 5 bases; unmatched junction bases: 2. This CDR3 has 12 amino acids. Germline V lookup: CDR1 ENHRY, CDR2 SYGVKD. CDR3 nucleotide sequence: TGTGCCATCAGAGGGACAGGGAACGAGCAGTACTTC. Translation: CAIRGTGNEQYF.

The rearrangement joins TRBV5-4 to TRBJ2-7; TRBD2 matches at 7 bases. Germline V gene lookup returns CDR1 SGHNT and CDR2 YYREEE (reference sequence). The V gene end was trimmed by 2 bases and the J gene end by 2 bases; junction bases not matched to a gene: 4. This CDR3 has 14 residues. The CDR3: CASSFGLDTYEQYF. The DNA for the CDR3 is TGTGCCAGCAGCTTTGGACTAGATACCTACGAGCAGTACTTC.

V and J are TRBV11-2 and TRBJ2-7; unclear D gene. The CDR3 has 18 residues. V was clipped by 5 bases and J by 5 bases, with 28 bases between them. Germline V lookup: CDR1 SGHAT, CDR2 FQNNGV. CDR3: CASSEPDIPVFPDDEQYF. CDR3 nucleotides: TGTGCCAGCAGCGAGCCTGATATCCCCGTCTTCCCCGACGACGAGCAGTACTTC.

The rearrangement uses TRBV11-3 and TRBJ2-2; TRBD1 agrees at 8 bases. The V gene's germline CDR1 is SGHNT and CDR2 YENEEA. The length of the CDR3 is 15 residues. The junction had 8 bases not matched to a gene; V was cut back by 5 bases and J by 6 bases. CDR3 nucleotides: TGTGCCAGCAGCGCCGGACAGGGTAGCGCCGGGGAGCTGTTTTTT. Its translation is CASSAGQGSAGELFF. The entire variable domain, with the rest obtained from reference TRBV11-3 and TRBJ2-2, is as follows: EAGVVQSPRYKIIEKKQPVAFWCNPISGHNTLYWYLQNLGQGPELLIRYENEEAVDDSQLPKDRFSAERLKGVDSTLKIQPAELGDSAVYLCASSAGQGSAGELFFGEGSRLTVL.

J is TRBJ2-3 and V is TRBV7-9; 13 bases are a match to TRBD2. The ends lost 5 bases at V and 2 bases at J; junction bases unmatched: 4. The CDR3 runs 16 residues. Germline V gene lookup returns CDR1 SEHNR and CDR2 FQNEAQ (reference sequence). CDR3 sequence reads: CASSHGTSGNTDTQYF. The CDR3 DNA reads as TGTGCCAGCAGCCACGGGACTAGCGGGAACACAGATACGCAGTATTTT.

The chain has TRBV28 and TRBJ1-5; D ambiguous. Germline loops: CDR1 MDHEN, CDR2 SYDVKM. The CDR3 is 14 residues long. With 0 bases removed from V and 3 bases from J, the gap between germline ends came to 6 bases. The CDR3 nucleotides read TGTGCCAGCAGTTTATGGAGCCCCAATCAGCCCCAGCATTTT. It encodes CASSLWSPNQPQHF. Filled out from reference TRBV28 and TRBJ1-5, the complete variable domain reads DVKVTQSSRYLVKRTGEKVFLECVQDMDHENMFWYRQDPGLGLRLIYFSYDVKMKEKGDIPEGYSVSREKKERFSLILESASTNQTSMYLCASSLWSPNQPQHFGDGTRLSIL.

This rearrangement joins TRBV7-6 to TRBJ2-7; 10 nucleotides align to TRBD1. This CDR3 contains 14 residues. J lost 6 bases, V lost 2 bases, and 4 bases had no gene match. CDR1 is SGHVS, CDR2 FNYEAQ, per germline. The CDR3 DNA is TGTGCCAGCAGCTTATACGACAGGGGGCGCGAGCAGTACTTC. It is translated as CASSLYDRGREQYF.

The chain couples TRBV6-1 to TRBJ2-7, with D unclear. Germline V CDR1 and CDR2: MNHNS, SASEGT. V lost 2 bases and J 7 bases, leaving 18 bases between the germline ends. This CDR3 comprises 15 residues. The CDR3 coding sequence is TGTGCCAGCAGTGAACTTGGCGGACCGCCGGTAGAGCAGTACTTC. Translation: CASSELGGPPVEQYF.

The rearrangement joins TRBV2 to TRBJ2-7; TRBD1 aligns across 8 bases. This CDR3 has 15 amino acids. Germline values: CDR1 SNHLY, CDR2 FYNNEI. V gave up 5 bases and J gave up 7 bases; unmatched junction bases: 13. CDR3 region: CASSSNTDRGWEQYF. CDR3 DNA sequence: TGTGCCAGCAGTTCCAACACTGACAGGGGATGGGAGCAGTACTTC.

This rearrangement joins TRBV28 to TRBJ1-3; tentative D call: TRBD1 (6 bases). CDR1 and CDR2 from the germline V gene are MDHEN and SYDVKM. The CDR3 loop spans 16 amino acids. Trimming left V 6 bases short and J 0 bases short, with 15 bases between. CDR3 region: CASSRIRDNSGNTIYF. The CDR3 bases are TGTGCCAGCAGCCGAATCCGGGACAACTCTGGAAACACCATATATTTT.

This clone was seen just once. V usage is TRBV28 and J usage is TRBJ2-2, with D perhaps matching TRBD1 (6 bases). The CDR3 length is 13 residues. V gave up 5 bases and J gave up 5 bases, with 9 bases separating them. The V gene's germline CDR1 is MDHEN and CDR2 SYDVKM. For the CDR3, the DNA is TGTGCCAGCAGTCAAGGGGGAACCGGGGAGCTGTTTTTT. It codes for CASSQGGTGELFF.

This chain joins TRBV5-4 and TRBJ2-7; possible D gene TRBD1, 6 bases. Deletions cut 4 bases from V and 2 bases from J, with 13 bases between. CDR1 is SGHNT, CDR2 YYREEE, per germline (reference sequence). The CDR3 consists of 14 residues. CDR3 protein: CASSMGQVPYEQYF. The CDR3 nucleotides read TGTGCCAGCAGCATGGGACAAGTCCCCTACGAGCAGTACTTC.

The V gene is TRBV5-4, the J gene TRBJ2-3; TRBD1 matches at 8 bases. This CDR3 region has 16 residues. Looked up from germline, CDR1 is SGHNT and CDR2 is YYREEE (reference sequence). Germline trimming cut 0 bases from V and 4 bases from J; bases unmatched to any gene: 7. CDR3 region: CASSLAGGLRSDTQYF. CDR3 in DNA: TGTGCCAGCAGCTTGGCAGGGGGCTTGAGGTCAGATACGCAGTATTTT.

J is TRBJ2-2 and V is TRBV15; 8 bases match TRBD1. This CDR3 comprises 16 residues. In germline, CDR1 is LNHNV, CDR2 YYDKDF (reference sequence). V shed 1 base and J 4 bases; nucleotides not matched to a gene: 5. The CDR3 region has the DNA TGTGCCACCAGCAGAGTTGGACAGGGACCCACCGGGGAGCTGTTTTTT. Translating gives CATSRVGQGPTGELFF. Combining the CDR3 with reference TRBV15 and TRBJ2-2 gives the whole variable domain DAMVIQNPRYQVTQFGKPVTLSCSQTLNHNVMYWYQQKSSQAPKLLFHYYDKDFNNEADTPDNFQSRRPNTSFCFLDIRSPGLGDTAMYLCATSRVGQGPTGELFFGEGSRLTVL.

The CDR3 region is CASSLERNTDTQYF. The CDR3 DNA follows: TGCGCCAGCAGCTTGGAGCGGAACACAGATACGCAGTATTTT. The chain carries TRBV5-1 and TRBJ2-3; tentatively, D is TRBD2 (5 bases). Germline values: CDR1 SGHRS, CDR2 YFSETQ. V was cut by 0 bases and J by 2 bases, with 7 bases left in between. The CDR3 runs to 14 residues.

J is TRBJ2-2 and V is TRBV27; TRBD2 matches at 14 bases. The CDR3 runs 19 residues. Germline CDR1 is MNHEY and CDR2 is SMNVEV (reference sequence). V dropped 5 bases and J dropped 5; count of bases not matched to a gene: 13. CDR3 sequence: CASSPFLAGTSGRTGELFF. The CDR3 coding sequence is TGTGCCAGCAGTCCATTTCTAGCCGGGACTAGCGGGAGAACCGGGGAGCTGTTTTTT.

This clone appeared once. Other DNA sequences in this specimen translate into the identical CDR3. The V and J genes are TRBV30 and TRBJ2-7; 7 bases align to TRBD1. This CDR3 has 13 residues. V lost 1 base to trimming and J lost 2 bases; unmatched junction nucleotides: 2. Germline V lookup: CDR1 GTSNPN, CDR2 SVGIG (reference sequence). Here the CDR3 DNA reads TGTGCCTGGAGTGCAGGGGGACCCTACGAGCAGTACTTC. Protein sequence: CAWSAGGPYEQYF.

This clone has only one observation. V usage is TRBV10-3 and J usage is TRBJ2-3; 14 nucleotides match TRBD2. The trim removed 6 bases at V and 3 bases at J, leaving 5 bases unmatched. Germline V gives CDR1 ENHRY, CDR2 SYGVKD. The CDR3 runs to 16 residues. Here the CDR3 DNA reads TGTGCCATCAGAATGGGACTAGCGGGAGTGACAGATACGCAGTATTTT. Translation: CAIRMGLAGVTDTQYF.

The chain is built from TRBV18 and TRBJ2-5; D is possibly TRBD2 (6 bases). Germline lookup yields CDR1 KGHSH and CDR2 LQKENI. Trimming stripped 0 bases from V and 5 bases from J, with 28 bases between. The CDR3 loop spans 20 amino acids. CDR3 in DNA: TGTGCCAGCTCACCACCGGAGGGGCAGCGGTCAGAGTTGTTGGGGGAGACCCAGTACTTC. This codes for CASSPPEGQRSELLGETQYF.

The V gene is TRBV28, the J gene TRBJ1-5, with a weak D call TRBD1 (5 bases). V lost 7 bases and J 4 bases, leaving 20 bases between the germline ends. Germline assignment: CDR1 MDHEN and CDR2 SYDVKM. The CDR3 is made up of 16 amino acids. CDR3 nucleotides: TGTGCCAGCATCACAGACCGGGGCAGGGCAAATCAGCCCCAGCATTTT. Translation gives CASITDRGRANQPQHF.